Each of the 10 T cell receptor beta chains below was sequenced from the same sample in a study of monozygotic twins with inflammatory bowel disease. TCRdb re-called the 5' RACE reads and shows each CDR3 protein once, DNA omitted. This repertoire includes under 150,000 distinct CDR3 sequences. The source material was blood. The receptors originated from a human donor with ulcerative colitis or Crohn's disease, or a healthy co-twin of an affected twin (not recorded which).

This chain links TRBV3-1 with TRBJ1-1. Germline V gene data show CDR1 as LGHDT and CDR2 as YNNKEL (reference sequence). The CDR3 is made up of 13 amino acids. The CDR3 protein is CASSETRGREGFF.

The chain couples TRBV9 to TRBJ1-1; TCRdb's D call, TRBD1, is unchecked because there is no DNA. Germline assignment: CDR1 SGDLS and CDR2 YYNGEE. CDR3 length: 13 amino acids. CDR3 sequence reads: CASSGQGARETFF.

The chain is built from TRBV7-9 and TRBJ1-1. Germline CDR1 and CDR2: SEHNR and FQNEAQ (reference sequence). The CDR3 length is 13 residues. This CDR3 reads CASSLAGATEAFF.

The CDR3 reads CASSYEGQGRYSNQPQHF. The gene calls are TRBV6-2 or TRBV6-3 and TRBJ1-5; TCRdb picks TRBD1, but there is no DNA to check that call. CDR1 MNHEY and CDR2 SVGEGT come from the germline V gene. This CDR3 comprises 18 residues.

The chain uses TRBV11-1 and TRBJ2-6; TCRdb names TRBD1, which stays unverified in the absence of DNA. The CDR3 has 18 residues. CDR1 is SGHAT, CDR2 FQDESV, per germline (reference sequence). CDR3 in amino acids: CASSSHPGSSPGANVLTF.

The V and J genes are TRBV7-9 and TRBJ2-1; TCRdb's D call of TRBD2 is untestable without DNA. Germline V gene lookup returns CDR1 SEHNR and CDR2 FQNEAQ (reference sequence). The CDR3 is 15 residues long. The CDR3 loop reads CASSPPAGGKDEQFF.

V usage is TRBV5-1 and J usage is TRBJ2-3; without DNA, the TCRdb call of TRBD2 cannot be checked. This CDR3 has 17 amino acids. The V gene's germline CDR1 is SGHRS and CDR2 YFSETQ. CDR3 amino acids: CASSLVLAGVSTDTQYF.

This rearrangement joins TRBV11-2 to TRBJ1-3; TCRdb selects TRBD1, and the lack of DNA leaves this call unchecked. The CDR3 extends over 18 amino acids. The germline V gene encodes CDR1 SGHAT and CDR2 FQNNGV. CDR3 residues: CASSLRGQGAVSGNTIYF.

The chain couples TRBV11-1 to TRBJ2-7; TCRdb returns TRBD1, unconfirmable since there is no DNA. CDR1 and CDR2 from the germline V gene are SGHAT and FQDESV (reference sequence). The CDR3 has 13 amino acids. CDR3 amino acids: CASSSGTGGEQYF.

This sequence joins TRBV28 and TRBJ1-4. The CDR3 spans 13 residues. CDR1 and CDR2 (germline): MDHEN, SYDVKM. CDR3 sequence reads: CASSRVTNEKLFF.